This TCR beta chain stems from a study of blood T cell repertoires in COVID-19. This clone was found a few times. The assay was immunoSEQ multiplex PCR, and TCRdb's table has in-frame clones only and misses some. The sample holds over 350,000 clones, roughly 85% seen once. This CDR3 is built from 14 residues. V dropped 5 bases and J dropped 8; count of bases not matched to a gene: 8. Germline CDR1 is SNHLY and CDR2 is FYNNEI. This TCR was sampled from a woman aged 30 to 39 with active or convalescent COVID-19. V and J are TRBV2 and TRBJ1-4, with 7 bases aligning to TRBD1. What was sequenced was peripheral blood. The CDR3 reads CASSRDSVREKLFF. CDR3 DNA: TGTGCCAGCAGTCGGGACAGCGTTCGGGAAAAACTGTTTTTT.